Shown below are 17 T cell receptor beta chains from a single sample sequenced in a study of T cells after somatic rescue of genetic block. Repertoires were generated with immunoSEQ multiplex PCR, while TCRdb's copy carries only in-frame clones and drops some. This table has roughly 55,000 clones, roughly 96% appearing once. Sample: peripheral blood mononuclear cells (PBMCs). These receptors originate from a child younger than two.

This clone appeared once. This sequence joins TRBV27 and TRBJ2-3; D may be TRBD2 (5 bases). Germline V gene lookup returns CDR1 MNHEY and CDR2 SMNVEV (reference sequence). This CDR3 spans 14 amino acids. V shed 3 bases and J shed 2 bases, with 9 bases lying between them. CDR3 sequence (DNA): TGTGCCAGCAGTTTGGAGAGGGCCACAGATACGCAGTATTTT. Translating it yields CASSLERATDTQYF.

The gene calls are TRBV18 and TRBJ1-2; no clear D gene. The CDR3 runs 13 residues. Per the germline V gene, CDR1 is KGHSH and CDR2 is LQKENI. V was trimmed by 6 bases and J by 1 base, leaving 9 bases between them. Here the CDR3 reads CASSPEINYGYTF. The CDR3 nucleotides are TGTGCCAGCTCTCCGGAAATTAACTATGGCTACACCTTC.

This sequence joins TRBV9 and TRBJ1-1; unclear D gene. The germline gives CDR1 SGDLS, CDR2 YYNGEE. The CDR3 runs 13 residues. The V gene lost 4 bases and the J gene lost 1 base, with 8 bases spanning the gap. CDR3 sequence: CASSFTGNTEAFF. The CDR3, as DNA: TGTGCCAGCAGCTTCACGGGGAACACTGAAGCTTTCTTT. Full variable domain (outside the CDR3, taken from reference TRBV9 and TRBJ1-1): DSGVTQTPKHLITATGQRVTLRCSPRSGDLSVYWYQQSLDQGLQFLIQYYNGEERAKGNILERFSAQQFPDLHSELNLSSLELGDSALYFCASSFTGNTEAFFGQGTRLTVV.

The V gene is TRBV14, the J gene TRBJ2-7; 11 bases are a match to TRBD1. CDR1 is SGHDN and CDR2 is FVKESK in the germline V gene. This CDR3 is 15 amino acids long. The V gene end was trimmed by 0 bases and the J gene end by 3 bases; junction bases not matched to a gene: 1. CDR3 DNA sequence: TGTGCCAGCAGCCAAGAGGGGACAGGGGGCTACGAGCAGTACTTC. It encodes CASSQEGTGGYEQYF. Full variable domain (remainder filled in from reference TRBV14 and TRBJ2-7): EAGVTQFPSHSVIEKGQTVTLRCDPISGHDNLYWYRRVMGKEIKFLLHFVKESKQDESGMPNNRFLAERTGGTYSTLKVQPAELEDSGVYFCASSQEGTGGYEQYFGPGTRLTVT.

This clone occurred once. The chain uses TRBV30 and TRBJ2-7, with D possibly matching TRBD2 (6 bases). From germline, CDR1 is GTSNPN and CDR2 SVGIG (reference sequence). This CDR3 region has 12 residues. V lost 4 bases and J lost 6, with 13 bases in between. CDR3 in amino acids: CAWKREWGEQYF. In DNA, the CDR3 is TGTGCCTGGAAACGGGAGTGGGGCGAGCAGTACTTC.

The chain uses TRBV28 and TRBJ2-7; D possibly corresponds to TRBD1 (6 bases). Per germline, CDR1 MDHEN and CDR2 SYDVKM. V lost 5 bases to trimming and J lost 5 bases, with 22 bases between them. This CDR3 has 16 amino acids. CDR3 bases: TGTGCCAGCAGTGGTATGGGAGCAAGGGGGAATGACGAGCAGTACTTC. It encodes CASSGMGARGNDEQYF.

V usage is TRBV6-1 and J usage is TRBJ2-1, with D possibly TRBD2 on 6 matching bases. This CDR3 spans 11 amino acids. Germline CDR1 and CDR2: MNHNS and SASEGT. V shed 5 bases and J shed 9 bases, with 8 bases lying between them. The CDR3 spells CASSYGGEQFF. The CDR3 DNA follows: TGTGCCAGCAGTTACGGGGGTGAGCAGTTCTTC.

This clone was counted a single time. This chain links TRBV4-3 with TRBJ1-2, with 9 positions matching TRBD1. V dropped 1 base and J dropped 4; count of bases not matched to a gene: 1. There are 14 residues in the CDR3. Germline lookup yields CDR1 LGHNA and CDR2 YSLEER. CDR3 DNA sequence: TGCGCCAGCAGCCAAGCGGACAGGGGCTATGGCTACACCTTC. Protein sequence: CASSQADRGYGYTF.

The J gene is TRBJ2-2, the V gene TRBV9; 13 bases are a match to TRBD2. The germline V gene encodes CDR1 SGDLS and CDR2 YYNGEE. Trimming removed 3 bases from V and 8 bases from J; junction bases left unmatched: 10. The CDR3 loop spans 17 amino acids. CDR3 nucleotides: TGTGCCAGCAGCGCGACCGGGACTAGCGGGAAAATAGGGGAGCTGTTTTTT. It yields the protein CASSATGTSGKIGELFF.

CDR3 residues: CASSFTDTQYF. The CDR3 DNA sequence: TGTGCCAGCAGCTTCACAGATACGCAGTATTTT. This chain joins TRBV5-6 and TRBJ2-3; D gene ambiguous. V lost 2 bases, J lost 2 bases, and 0 bases lay in between. This CDR3 contains 11 residues. The germline V gene encodes CDR1 SGHDT and CDR2 YYEEEE. Full variable domain (rest looked up from reference TRBV5-6 and TRBJ2-3): DAGVTQSPTHLIKTRGQQVTLRCSPKSGHDTVSWYQQALGQGPQFIFQYYEEEERQRGNFPDRFSGHQFPNYSSELNVNALLLGDSALYLCASSFTDTQYFGPGTRLTVL.

This clone was counted once. As DNA, the CDR3 is TGCGCCAGCAGCCAAGATCAGGCTAGCGGAACCTTCTACGAGCAGTACTTC. Translation: CASSQDQASGTFYEQYF. This chain connects TRBV4-1 to TRBJ2-7; 7 bases fit TRBD2. Trimming removed 0 bases from V and 3 bases from J; junction bases left unmatched: 11. There are 17 residues in the CDR3. Per germline, CDR1 MGHRA and CDR2 YSYEKL.

This chain connects TRBV21-1 to TRBJ2-7; the table names TRBD1, a call not compared with the DNA. TRBV21-1 is annotated as a pseudogene. This CDR3 region has 15 residues. CDR3 protein: CASSKAPTGDHEQYF. CDR3 bases: TGTGCCAGCAGCAAAGCCCCGACAGGGGACCACGAGCAGTACTTC.

This clone was picked up one time. V is TRBV28 and J is TRBJ2-7, with a possible D match to TRBD2 (6 bases). Deletions cut 5 bases from V and 3 bases from J, with 17 bases between. The CDR3 has 15 amino acids. Germline V CDR1 and CDR2: MDHEN, SYDVKM. CDR3: CASSPPGLVYYEQYF. The DNA of the CDR3 is TGTGCCAGCAGTCCGCCGGGACTGGTGTACTACGAGCAGTACTTC.

The V and J genes are TRBV9 and TRBJ2-1, with D unresolved. CDR1 and CDR2 (germline): SGDLS, YYNGEE. The length of the CDR3 is 12 residues. V shed 0 bases and J shed 3 bases, with 1 base lying between them. CDR3 bases: TGTGCCAGCAGCGTAGACTACAATGAGCAGTTCTTC. It specifies CASSVDYNEQFF. Supplemented by reference TRBV9 and TRBJ2-1, the full variable domain reads DSGVTQTPKHLITATGQRVTLRCSPRSGDLSVYWYQQSLDQGLQFLIQYYNGEERAKGNILERFSAQQFPDLHSELNLSSLELGDSALYFCASSVDYNEQFFGPGTRLTVL.

Written as DNA, the CDR3 is TGTGCCAGTAGTCGGACAGGGTGGACCTACGAGCAGTACTTC. Protein sequence: CASSRTGWTYEQYF. The gene calls are TRBV19 and TRBJ2-7; 8 nucleotides line up with TRBD1. The trim removed 5 bases at V and 2 bases at J, leaving 5 bases unmatched. The CDR3 runs to 14 residues. CDR1 LNHDA and CDR2 SQIVND come from the germline V gene (reference sequence).

J is TRBJ2-1 and V is TRBV10-1; 12 positions agree with TRBD2. Germline trimming cut 6 bases from V and 2 bases from J; bases unmatched to any gene: 5. Germline V gene data show CDR1 as WNHNN and CDR2 as SYGVQD (reference sequence). CDR3 length: 16 amino acids. CDR3 DNA: TGCGCCAGCAGCCGGACTAGCGGGACTCCCTACAATGAGCAGTTCTTC. Protein sequence: CASSRTSGTPYNEQFF.

The V and J genes are TRBV5-1 and TRBJ2-4, with a possible D match to TRBD2 (5 bases). The CDR3 consists of 15 residues. Between the trimmed V and J ends, which lost 3 bases and 6 bases, there was a span of 16 bases. Germline CDR1 reads SGHRS; CDR2 reads YFSETQ. Here the CDR3 DNA reads TGCGCCAGCAGCTCAAATAGTCTAGCCGCAAACATTCAGTACTTC. Its translation is CASSSNSLAANIQYF.